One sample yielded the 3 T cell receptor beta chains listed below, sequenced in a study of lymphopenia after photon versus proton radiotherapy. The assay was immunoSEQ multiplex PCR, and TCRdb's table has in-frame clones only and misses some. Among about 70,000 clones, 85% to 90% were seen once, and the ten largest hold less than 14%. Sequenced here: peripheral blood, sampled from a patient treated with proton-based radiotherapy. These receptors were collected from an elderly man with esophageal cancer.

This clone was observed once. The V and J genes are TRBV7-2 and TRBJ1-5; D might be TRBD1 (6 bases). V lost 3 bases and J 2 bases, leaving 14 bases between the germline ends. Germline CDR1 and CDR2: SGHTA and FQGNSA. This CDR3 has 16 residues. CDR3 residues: CASSFSGGAGNQPQHF. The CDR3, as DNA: TGTGCCAGCAGCTTTTCCGGGGGGGCAGGCAATCAGCCCCAGCATTTT.

CDR3 protein: CASSRDRYTEAFF. The CDR3, as DNA: TGTGCCAGCAGTCGGGACAGATACACTGAAGCTTTCTTT. This rearrangement joins TRBV2 to TRBJ1-1; 7 bases are a match to TRBD1. This CDR3 is built from 13 residues. Germline V gene sequence: CDR1 SNHLY, CDR2 FYNNEI. V shed 5 bases, J shed 3 bases, and the junction held 3 bases outside the gene matches. The whole variable domain, filled in from reference TRBV2 and TRBJ1-1, reads EPEVTQTPSHQVTQMGQEVILRCVPISNHLYFYWYRQILGQKVEFLVSFYNNEISEKSEIFDDQFSVERPDGSNFTLKIRSTKLEDSAMYFCASSRDRYTEAFFGQGTRLTVV.

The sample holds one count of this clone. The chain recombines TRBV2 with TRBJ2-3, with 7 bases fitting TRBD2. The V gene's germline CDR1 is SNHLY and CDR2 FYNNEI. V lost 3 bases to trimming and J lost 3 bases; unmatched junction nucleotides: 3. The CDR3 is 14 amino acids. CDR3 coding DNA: TGTGCCAGCAGTGAGGCGGGAGTGACAGATACGCAGTATTTT. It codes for CASSEAGVTDTQYF.